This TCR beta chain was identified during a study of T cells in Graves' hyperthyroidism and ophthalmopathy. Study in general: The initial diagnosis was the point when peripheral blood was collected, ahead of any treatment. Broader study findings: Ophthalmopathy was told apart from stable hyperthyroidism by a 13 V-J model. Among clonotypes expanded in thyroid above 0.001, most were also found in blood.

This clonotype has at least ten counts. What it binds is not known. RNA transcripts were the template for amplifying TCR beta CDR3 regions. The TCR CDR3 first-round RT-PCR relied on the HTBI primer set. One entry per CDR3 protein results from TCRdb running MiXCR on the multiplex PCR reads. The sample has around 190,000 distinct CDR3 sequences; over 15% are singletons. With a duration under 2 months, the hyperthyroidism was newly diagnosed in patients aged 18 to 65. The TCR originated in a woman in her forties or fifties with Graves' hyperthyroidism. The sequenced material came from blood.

The CDR3, as DNA: TGTGCCAGCAGTTTGAGACCTACCTCTGGAAACACCATATATTTT. This sequence encodes CASSLRPTSGNTIYF. J is TRBJ1-3 and V is TRBV12-3 or TRBV12-4, with no clear D. Trimming left V 3 bases short and J 0 bases short, with 9 bases between. CDR3 length equals 15 residues.